This T cell receptor beta chain was sequenced for a study of OX40 agonist ivuxolimab in advanced cancers. The assay was immunoSEQ multiplex PCR, and TCRdb's table has in-frame clones only and misses some. The sample has some 37,000 clones; about 81% are singletons. The CDR3 runs to 15 residues. Germline V lookup: CDR1 SEHNR, CDR2 FQNEAQ (reference sequence). Deletions cut 0 bases from V and 6 bases from J, with 12 bases between. The source was CD4+ or CD8+ T cells sorted from blood, collected in a trial of the OX40 agonist ivuxolimab. V usage is TRBV7-9 and J usage is TRBJ2-1; no clear D gene. The clonotype comes from an adult with an advanced solid tumor such as melanoma, head and neck, liver or kidney cancer. As DNA, the CDR3 is TGTGCCAGCAGCTTAGCCGCCCCCGGCGTCAATGAGCAGTTCTTC. Protein sequence: CASSLAAPGVNEQFF.